Listed below are T cell receptor beta chains from one sample, sequenced in a study of blood T cell repertoires in COVID-19. Sequenced by immunoSEQ multiplex PCR; TCRdb stores in-frame clones only, minus some. The sample gives 250,000 or so clones, 86% of which show up once; over 2% is in the top ten. Sequenced sample: PBMCs or T cells enriched from blood (not recorded which). Every receptor here comes from a woman between 50 and 59 years old who had recovered from COVID-19. Each CDR3 is given with its conserved first and last residue. The D gene is left open where the match is weak.

TRBV6-2/TRBV6-3	NA	14	TRBJ2-7	CASSYWGGPYEQYF	TGTGCCAGCAGTTACTGGGGGGGGCCCTACGAGCAGTACTTC
TRBV18	NA	19	TRBJ2-6	CASSPQGFIELSGANVLTF	TGTGCCAGCTCACCACAGGGGTTCATAGAGCTTTCTGGGGCCAACGTCCTGACTTTC
TRBV7-9	NA	15	TRBJ2-2	CASSPDRSFTGELFF	TGTGCCAGCAGCCCTGACAGGAGCTTTACCGGGGAGCTGTTTTTT
TRBV28	TRBD2	15	TRBJ2-1	CASSLSGLATNEQFF	TGTGCCAGCAGTTTGTCGGGACTAGCGACAAATGAGCAGTTCTTC
TRBV5-1	TRBD1	16	TRBJ2-3	CASSYRGPLSTDTQYF	TGCGCCAGCAGCTACAGGGGACCCCTCTCCACAGATACGCAGTATTTT
TRBV5-1	NA	13	TRBJ1-1	CASSLQDVRMAFF	TGCGCCAGCAGCTTACAGGATGTCAGGATGGCTTTCTTT
TRBV13	TRBD2	17	TRBJ2-7	CASSTRTSGRKGYEQYF	TGTGCCAGCAGCACCCGGACTAGCGGGAGAAAAGGCTACGAGCAGTACTTC
TRBV5-5	TRBD1	15	TRBJ1-5	CASSRSGGANQPQHF	TGTGCCAGCAGTCGGTCAGGGGGCGCGAATCAGCCCCAGCATTTT
TRBV9	TRBD2	15	TRBJ2-7	CASSPRASGTYEQYF	TGTGCCAGCAGCCCACGCGCTAGCGGGACCTACGAGCAGTACTTC
TRBV5-6	NA	12	TRBJ2-3	CASSLRVDTQYF	TGTGCCAGCAGCTTGCGTGTAGATACGCAGTATTTT
TRBV4-1	NA	15	TRBJ1-1	CASSQAEGYGTEAFF	TGCGCCAGCAGCCAGGCCGAGGGTTACGGCACTGAAGCTTTCTTT
TRBV29-1	NA	14	TRBJ1-2	CSVTRTASNYGYTF	TGCAGCGTGACAAGGACAGCCTCCAACTATGGCTACACCTTC
TRBV6-5	TRBD1	15	TRBJ1-3	CASSSPGQGGNTIYF	TGTGCCAGCAGCTCTCCGGGACAGGGAGGAAACACCATATATTTT
TRBV27	NA	19	TRBJ1-6	CASSQVGRQYSSYNSPLHF	TGTGCCAGCAGCCAAGTGGGGAGGCAGTACTCCTCCTATAATTCACCCCTCCACTTT